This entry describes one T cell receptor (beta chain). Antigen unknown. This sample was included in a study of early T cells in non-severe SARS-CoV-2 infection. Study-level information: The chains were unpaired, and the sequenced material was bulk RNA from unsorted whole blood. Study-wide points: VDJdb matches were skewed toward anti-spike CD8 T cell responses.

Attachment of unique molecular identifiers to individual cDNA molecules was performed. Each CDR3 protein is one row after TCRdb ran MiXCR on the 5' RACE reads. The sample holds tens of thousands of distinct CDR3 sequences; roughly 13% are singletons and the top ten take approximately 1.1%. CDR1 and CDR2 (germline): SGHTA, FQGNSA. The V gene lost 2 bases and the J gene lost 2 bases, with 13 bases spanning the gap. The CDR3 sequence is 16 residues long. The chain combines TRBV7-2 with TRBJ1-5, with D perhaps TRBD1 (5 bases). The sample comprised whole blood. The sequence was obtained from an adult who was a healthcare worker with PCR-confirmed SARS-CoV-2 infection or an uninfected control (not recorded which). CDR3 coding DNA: TGTGCCAGCAGCTTATCCCAACAGGTGGGCAATCAGCCCCAGCATTTT. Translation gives CASSLSQQVGNQPQHF. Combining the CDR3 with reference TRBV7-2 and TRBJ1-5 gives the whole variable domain GAGVSQSPSNKVTEKGKDVELRCDPISGHTALYWYRQSLGQGLEFLIYFQGNSAPDKSGLPSDRFSAERTGGSVSTLTIQRTQQEDSAVYLCASSLSQQVGNQPQHFGDGTRLSIL.